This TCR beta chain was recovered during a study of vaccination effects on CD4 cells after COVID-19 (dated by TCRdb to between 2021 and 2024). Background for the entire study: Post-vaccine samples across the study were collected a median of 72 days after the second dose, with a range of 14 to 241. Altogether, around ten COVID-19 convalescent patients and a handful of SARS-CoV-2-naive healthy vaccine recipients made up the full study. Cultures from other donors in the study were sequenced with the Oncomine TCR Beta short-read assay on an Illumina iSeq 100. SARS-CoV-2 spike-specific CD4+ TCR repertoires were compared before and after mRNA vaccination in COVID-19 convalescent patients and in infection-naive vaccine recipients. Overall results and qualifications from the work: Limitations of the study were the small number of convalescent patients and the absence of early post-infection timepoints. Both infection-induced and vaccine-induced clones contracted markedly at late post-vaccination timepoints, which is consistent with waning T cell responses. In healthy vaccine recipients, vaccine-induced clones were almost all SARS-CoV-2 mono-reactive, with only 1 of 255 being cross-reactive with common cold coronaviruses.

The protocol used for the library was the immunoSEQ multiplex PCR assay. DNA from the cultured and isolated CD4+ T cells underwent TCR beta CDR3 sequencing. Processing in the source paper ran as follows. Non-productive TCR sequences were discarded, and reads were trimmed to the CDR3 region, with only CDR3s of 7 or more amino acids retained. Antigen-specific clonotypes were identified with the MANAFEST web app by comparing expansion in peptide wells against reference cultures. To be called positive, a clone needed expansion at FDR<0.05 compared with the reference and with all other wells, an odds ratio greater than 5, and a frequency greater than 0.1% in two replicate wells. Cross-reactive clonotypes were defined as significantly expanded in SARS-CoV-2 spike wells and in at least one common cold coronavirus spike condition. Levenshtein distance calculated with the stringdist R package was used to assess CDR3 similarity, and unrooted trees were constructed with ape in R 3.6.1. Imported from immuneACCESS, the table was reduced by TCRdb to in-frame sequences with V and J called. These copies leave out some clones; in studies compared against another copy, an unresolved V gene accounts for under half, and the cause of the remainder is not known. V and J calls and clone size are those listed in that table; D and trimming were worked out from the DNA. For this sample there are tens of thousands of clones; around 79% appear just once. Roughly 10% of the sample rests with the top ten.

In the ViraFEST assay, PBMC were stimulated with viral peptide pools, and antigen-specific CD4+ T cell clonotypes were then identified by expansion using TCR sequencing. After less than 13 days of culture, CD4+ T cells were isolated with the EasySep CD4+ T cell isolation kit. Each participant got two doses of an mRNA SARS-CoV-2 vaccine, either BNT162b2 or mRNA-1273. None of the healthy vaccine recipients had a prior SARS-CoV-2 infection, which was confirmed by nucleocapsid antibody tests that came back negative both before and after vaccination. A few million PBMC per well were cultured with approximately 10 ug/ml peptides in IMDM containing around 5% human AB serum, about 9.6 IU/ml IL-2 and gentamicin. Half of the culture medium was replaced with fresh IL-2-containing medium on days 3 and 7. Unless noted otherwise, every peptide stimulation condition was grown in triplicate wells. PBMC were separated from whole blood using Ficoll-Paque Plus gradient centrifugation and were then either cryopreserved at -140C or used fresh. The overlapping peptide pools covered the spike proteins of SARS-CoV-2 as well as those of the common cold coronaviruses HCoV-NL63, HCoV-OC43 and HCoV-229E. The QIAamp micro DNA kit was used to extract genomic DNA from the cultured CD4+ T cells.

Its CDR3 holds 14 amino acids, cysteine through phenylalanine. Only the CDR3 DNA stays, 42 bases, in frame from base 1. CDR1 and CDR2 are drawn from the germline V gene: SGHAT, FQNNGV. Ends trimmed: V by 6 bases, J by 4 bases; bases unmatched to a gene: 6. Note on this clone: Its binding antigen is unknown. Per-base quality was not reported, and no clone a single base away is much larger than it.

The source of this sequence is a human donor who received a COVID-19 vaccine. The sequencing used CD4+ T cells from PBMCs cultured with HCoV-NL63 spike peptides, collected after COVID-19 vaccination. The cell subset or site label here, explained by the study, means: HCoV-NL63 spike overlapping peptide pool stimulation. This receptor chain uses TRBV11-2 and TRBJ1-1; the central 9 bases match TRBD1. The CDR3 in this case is CASSQQGAITEAFF. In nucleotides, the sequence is TGTGCCAGCAGTCAACAGGGGGCGATCACTGAAGCTTTCTTT.